One sample yielded the 30 T cell receptor beta chains listed below, sequenced in a study of cytomegalovirus exposure and HLA in healthy donors. Use of 60 Vbeta and 13 Jbeta primers characterized the PCR. Sequencing used immunoSEQ multiplex PCR; TCRdb keeps in-frame clones, though not all of them. The data contain approximately 99,000 clones, roughly four fifths of them seen just once; the ten biggest clones take up about 4.9%. Source material: PBMCs. The receptors originated from a man aged 35 to 55 in good health and CMV-seropositive.

The rearrangement uses TRBV25-1 and TRBJ2-3, with 11 bases lining up with TRBD2. V shed 1 base and J 4 bases; nucleotides not matched to a gene: 4. CDR1 and CDR2 (germline): MGHDK, SYGVNS. This CDR3 spans 16 amino acids. Here the CDR3 DNA reads TGTGCCAGCAGTGAATCGCTAGCGGGAGGAGCAGATACGCAGTATTTT. This gives the protein CASSESLAGGADTQYF.

The gene calls are TRBV7-8 and TRBJ2-7; D is possibly TRBD1 (6 bases). Germline V CDR1 and CDR2: SGHVS, FQNEAQ. V was pared by 5 bases and J by 9 bases, with 26 bases between. CDR3 size: 16 residues. The CDR3 protein is CASSPHRDRPGLTQYF. The CDR3, as DNA: TGTGCCAGCAGCCCTCACAGGGATAGGCCTGGGTTGACGCAGTACTTC.

The CDR3: CAISPGPGATGELFF. The CDR3 nucleotides are TGTGCCATCAGTCCAGGGCCAGGGGCCACCGGGGAGCTGTTTTTT. This chain links TRBV10-3 with TRBJ2-2; D perhaps matches TRBD1 (6 bases). The CDR3 runs 15 residues. Trimming cost V 5 bases and J 4 bases, with 14 bases left between them. The germline CDR1 and CDR2 sequences are ENHRY and SYGVKD.

The chain employs TRBV5-1 and TRBJ2-2; weak D call: TRBD1 (5 bases). Germline V lookup: CDR1 SGHRS, CDR2 YFSETQ. This CDR3 has 14 amino acids. Trimming removed 4 bases from V and 3 bases from J, with 10 bases in between. The CDR3 DNA reads as TGCGCCAGCAGCGGGGCCCTCGACACCGGGGAGCTGTTTTTT. Amino acids: CASSGALDTGELFF.

The V and J genes are TRBV2 and TRBJ1-1; D gene unclear. Per germline, CDR1 SNHLY and CDR2 FYNNEI. The germline V and J ends were trimmed by 6 bases and 3 bases, with 14 bases remaining between them. CDR3 length: 14 residues. The CDR3 loop reads CASRKEGSHTEAFF. CDR3 nucleotides: TGTGCCAGCAGGAAGGAAGGGAGCCACACTGAAGCTTTCTTT.

This chain joins TRBV10-2 and TRBJ2-7; 8 nucleotides align to TRBD1. The junction had 6 bases not matched to a gene; V was cut back by 8 bases and J by 6 bases. From germline, CDR1 is WSHSY and CDR2 SAAADI. The CDR3 spans 12 residues. The CDR3 nucleotides read TGCGCCAGCTGCGAGGACAGGGCCGAGCAGTACTTC. This sequence encodes CASCEDRAEQYF.

Written as DNA, the CDR3 is TGTGCCAGCAGCTCCCTTAGCGGGAGAGAGTACAATGAGCAGTTCTTC. Translating gives CASSSLSGREYNEQFF. The chain carries TRBV7-9 and TRBJ2-1; the match to TRBD2 covers 9 bases. CDR3 size: 16 residues. V dropped 4 bases and J dropped 4; count of bases not matched to a gene: 8. The germline CDR1 and CDR2 sequences are SEHNR and FQNEAQ (reference sequence).

The rearrangement uses TRBV29-1 and TRBJ1-2, with 10 bases lining up with TRBD1. This CDR3 spans 18 amino acids. V lost 4 bases, J lost 0 bases, and 14 bases stayed unmatched. Germline V gene sequence: CDR1 SQVTM, CDR2 ANQGSEA. This CDR3 reads CSVGGAPGQGTSNYGYTF. For the CDR3, the DNA is TGCAGCGTTGGGGGGGCTCCGGGACAGGGGACTTCTAACTATGGCTACACCTTC.

The chain combines TRBV2 with TRBJ1-3; 10 bases align to TRBD1. This CDR3 is 19 amino acids long. Germline V gene lookup returns CDR1 SNHLY and CDR2 FYNNEI. V shed 6 bases and J 2 bases; nucleotides not matched to a gene: 16. CDR3 residues: CASSRRQGAIGGPGNTIYF. The CDR3 region has the DNA TGTGCCAGCAGCCGCCGACAGGGGGCTATAGGGGGTCCTGGAAACACCATATATTTT.

The chain uses TRBV4-1 and TRBJ2-2, with TRBD2 matching 10 bases. The CDR3 consists of 16 residues. Trimming took 4 bases from V and 1 from J; bases not matched to a gene: 3. In germline, CDR1 is MGHRA, CDR2 YSYEKL. This CDR3 reads CASSLTSGVNTGELFF. The CDR3 DNA is TGCGCCAGCAGCCTTACTAGCGGGGTGAACACCGGGGAGCTGTTTTTT.

The rearrangement uses TRBV6-1 and TRBJ2-5, with 11 nucleotides matching TRBD1. The V gene's germline CDR1 is MNHNS and CDR2 SASEGT. Trimming cost V 4 bases and J 5 bases; bases outside gene matches: 0. The CDR3 has 13 amino acids. The CDR3 region is CASSGTGGETQYF. The CDR3 bases are TGTGCCAGCAGTGGGACAGGGGGCGAGACCCAGTACTTC.

The chain couples TRBV2 to TRBJ2-1; 12 positions match TRBD2. The germline V gene has CDR1 SNHLY and CDR2 FYNNEI. V lost 4 bases to trimming and J lost 6 bases; unmatched junction nucleotides: 4. The CDR3 consists of 15 residues. The CDR3 sequence is CASSGRLAGVNEQFF. For the CDR3, the DNA is TGTGCCAGCAGTGGGAGACTAGCGGGAGTCAATGAGCAGTTCTTC.

The rearrangement uses TRBV19 and TRBJ1-4, with D unresolved. This CDR3 has 13 amino acids. V dropped 5 bases and J dropped 6 bases, with 10 bases sitting between them. Germline-derived CDR1 and CDR2 are LNHDA and SQIVND (reference sequence). CDR3 sequence (DNA): TGTGCCAGTAGTCGCCAGAGGGATGAAAAACTGTTTTTT. It translates to CASSRQRDEKLFF.

The rearrangement uses TRBV11-3 and TRBJ2-7, with D perhaps matching TRBD1 (6 bases). This CDR3 is built from 12 residues. Germline V lookup: CDR1 SGHNT, CDR2 YENEEA. Trimming took off 0 bases at V and 6 bases at J, with 6 bases between the two ends. CDR3 DNA sequence: TGTGCCAGCAGCTTAGACAGGGGCGAGCAGTACTTC. It translates to CASSLDRGEQYF.

This clone has only one observation. The chain couples TRBV30 to TRBJ1-4, with a possible D match to TRBD1 (5 bases). CDR3 size: 14 residues. The germline V gene encodes CDR1 GTSNPN and CDR2 SVGIG (reference sequence). V was pared by 3 bases and J by 1 base, with 9 bases between. The CDR3, as DNA: TGTGCCTGGAGCGGGGGGGGAACTAATGAAAAACTGTTTTTT. Translation: CAWSGGGTNEKLFF.

The genes are TRBV2 and TRBJ2-7, with a weak D call TRBD2 (5 bases). V was cut by 7 bases and J by 4 bases, with 20 bases left in between. Per the germline V gene, CDR1 is SNHLY and CDR2 is FYNNEI. The length of the CDR3 is 15 residues. The CDR3 loop reads CASTDNGNLSYEQYF. The CDR3 DNA follows: TGTGCCAGCACTGATAACGGGAATTTGTCGTACGAGCAGTACTTC.

The chain has TRBV30 and TRBJ2-6, with unresolved D. Looked up from germline, CDR1 is GTSNPN and CDR2 is SVGIG (reference sequence). Trimming shortened V by 3 bases and J by 3 bases, and 6 bases separated the two germline ends. This CDR3 has 13 amino acids. CDR3 nucleotide sequence: TGTGCCTGGAGGACTGGTGGGGCCAACGTCCTGACTTTC. As protein: CAWRTGGANVLTF.

The rearrangement joins TRBV30 to TRBJ1-5; TRBD1 aligns across 12 bases. Trimming at V came to 3 bases and at J to 3 bases, leaving 3 bases not matched to a gene. Germline values: CDR1 GTSNPN, CDR2 SVGIG (reference sequence). There are 15 residues in the CDR3. The chain's CDR3 is CAWSGTGGTNQPQHF. The DNA of the CDR3 is TGTGCCTGGAGCGGGACAGGGGGCACCAATCAGCCCCAGCATTTT.

This clone was detected once. V usage is TRBV7-9 and J usage is TRBJ2-3; 9 bases are a match to TRBD2. In germline, CDR1 is SEHNR, CDR2 FQNEAQ (reference sequence). V was clipped by 1 base and J by 4 bases; unmatched bases: 15. The CDR3 loop spans 19 amino acids. This CDR3 is CASSLVYSGGTRRPDTQYF. DNA of the CDR3: TGTGCCAGCAGCTTAGTTTATAGCGGGGGCACGCGTCGACCAGATACGCAGTATTTT.

The chain has TRBV5-1 and TRBJ1-2; weak D call: TRBD1 (5 bases). Trimming removed 1 base at V and 4 bases at J, with 11 bases between. Per the germline V gene, CDR1 is SGHRS and CDR2 is YFSETQ. This CDR3 spans 14 amino acids. The CDR3 is CASSLSQGSYGYTF. CDR3 DNA sequence: TGCGCCAGCAGCTTGAGCCAGGGCAGCTATGGCTACACCTTC.

The V call is TRBV9, the J call TRBJ2-7; 7 nucleotides line up with TRBD2. CDR1 is SGDLS and CDR2 is YYNGEE in the germline V gene. The V and J ends lost 0 bases and 4 bases, in that order; junction bases with no gene match: 10. The CDR3 contains 16 residues. CDR3 loop: CASSVVVGGKWYEQYF. As DNA, the CDR3 is TGTGCCAGCAGCGTAGTGGTGGGGGGGAAGTGGTACGAGCAGTACTTC.

This clone was counted a few times. The gene calls are TRBV9 and TRBJ1-5; D is undetermined. This CDR3 region has 14 residues. Germline CDR1 is SGDLS and CDR2 is YYNGEE. V was trimmed by 4 bases and J by 7 bases, leaving 15 bases between them. The CDR3 region is CASSPSGSGQPQHF. As DNA, the CDR3 is TGTGCCAGCAGCCCGAGCGGGTCCGGGCAGCCCCAGCATTTT.

The chain employs TRBV28 and TRBJ2-1; D is unclear. CDR1 and CDR2 from the germline V gene are MDHEN and SYDVKM. The V end lost 3 bases, the J end lost 0 bases, and 9 bases lay between the germline ends. This CDR3 has 15 residues. This CDR3 reads CASSFRPASYNEQFF. The CDR3 bases are TGTGCCAGCAGTTTCAGGCCCGCCTCCTACAATGAGCAGTTCTTC.

The V and J genes are TRBV19 and TRBJ1-2, with 8 bases matching TRBD1. The CDR3 contains 13 residues. Germline CDR1 is LNHDA and CDR2 is SQIVND (reference sequence). Trimming took 11 bases from V and 4 from J; bases not matched to a gene: 9. CDR3 in amino acids: CAGGRGHGYGYTF. CDR3 nucleotides: TGTGCCGGGGGCAGGGGGCATGGCTATGGCTACACCTTC.

DNA for the CDR3: TGTGCCAGCAGTTCAGGGGACAGTGCTTACTCTGGAAACACCATATATTTT. The encoded protein is CASSSGDSAYSGNTIYF. V and J are TRBV7-9 and TRBJ1-3, with TRBD1 identical over 7 bases. The CDR3 has 17 residues. Trimming took 6 bases from V and 0 from J; bases not matched to a gene: 11. CDR1 is SEHNR and CDR2 is FQNEAQ in the germline V gene (reference sequence).

The chain uses TRBV7-6 and TRBJ2-3, with 10 bases lining up with TRBD1. The CDR3 sequence is 15 residues long. CDR1 is SGHVS and CDR2 is FNYEAQ in the germline V gene. The V gene end was trimmed by 1 base and the J gene end by 4 bases; junction bases not matched to a gene: 2. The CDR3 bases are TGTGCCAGCAGCTTAGGACAGGGGGCCCCAGATACGCAGTATTTT. Translation gives CASSLGQGAPDTQYF.

The rearrangement links TRBV6-6 to TRBJ1-2, with TRBD1 as a possible D gene (5 bases). There are 11 residues in the CDR3. Germline assignment: CDR1 MNHNY and CDR2 SVGAGI (reference sequence). Trimming stripped 6 bases from V and 5 bases from J, with 7 bases between. This CDR3 reads CASRDSYGYTF. The DNA of the CDR3 is TGTGCCAGCAGAGACAGTTATGGCTACACCTTC.

This CDR3 is CASSRYEQYF. DNA of the CDR3: TGTGCCAGCAGCCGCTACGAGCAGTACTTC. This sequence joins TRBV28 and TRBJ2-7; no reliable D call. The CDR3 extends over 10 amino acids. Germline-derived CDR1 and CDR2 are MDHEN and SYDVKM. V was clipped by 6 bases and J by 3 bases, with 3 bases between them.

The rearrangement links TRBV2 to TRBJ1-1; D perhaps matches TRBD1 (5 bases). This CDR3 is built from 14 residues. CDR1 and CDR2 from the germline V gene are SNHLY and FYNNEI. V dropped 10 bases and J dropped 4 bases, with 19 bases sitting between them. The CDR3: CATLQETATTEAFF. The CDR3 coding sequence is TGTGCCACCCTCCAAGAGACAGCCACCACTGAAGCTTTCTTT.

The chain carries TRBV5-1 and TRBJ2-7; 10 bases fit TRBD1. CDR3 length: 15 residues. Per germline, CDR1 SGHRS and CDR2 YFSETQ. Losses at the gene ends were 0 bases for V and 3 bases for J; bases not matched to a gene: 3. This CDR3 is CASSLVGTGDYEQYF. For the CDR3, the DNA is TGCGCCAGCAGCTTGGTCGGGACAGGGGACTACGAGCAGTACTTC.